These 9 T cell receptor beta chains were sequenced from one sample in a study of blood T cell repertoires in COVID-19 (dated by TCRdb to about 2020). The protocol used for the library was the immunoSEQ multiplex PCR assay. The table comes from immuneACCESS by way of TCRdb, which keeps in-frame sequences with V and J called. Part of the clones is missing from these tables; in studies checked, under half for an unresolved V gene and the rest for unknown reasons. The sample table shows 210,000 or so clones, and approximately 79% are seen once. The ten largest account for approximately 13% of the sample. The source material was peripheral blood. Every receptor here comes from a man over 45 who had recovered from COVID-19.

The chain couples TRBV3-1 (or the pseudogene TRBV3-2) to TRBJ2-5; D possibly corresponds to TRBD1 (6 bases). The germline V and J ends were trimmed by 7 bases and 2 bases, with 11 bases remaining between them. The germline V gene encodes CDR1 LGHDT and CDR2 YNNKEL (reference sequence). The CDR3 is made up of 13 amino acids. CDR3 sequence: CASTSTGQETQYF. In DNA form, the CDR3 reads TGTGCCAGCACCTCGACAGGTCAAGAGACCCAGTACTTC.

The V gene is TRBV5-6, the J gene TRBJ1-2; D not resolved. This CDR3 is 13 amino acids long. Germline V gene lookup returns CDR1 SGHDT and CDR2 YYEEEE. V was trimmed by 0 bases and J by 7 bases, leaving 10 bases between them. This CDR3 is CASSLGPASGYTF. The CDR3 DNA reads TGTGCCAGCAGCTTGGGTCCAGCGTCTGGCTACACCTTC.

V usage is TRBV30 and J usage is TRBJ1-6; D remains unclear. Trimming took off 5 bases at V and 7 bases at J, with 15 bases between the two ends. Germline V CDR1 and CDR2: GTSNPN, SVGIG (reference sequence). The CDR3 runs to 14 residues. CDR3 protein: CAWAEPSANSPLHF. DNA of the CDR3: TGTGCCTGGGCCGAGCCTAGCGCCAATTCACCCCTCCACTTT.

The chain combines TRBV19 with TRBJ2-7; 12 bases agree with TRBD2. CDR1 is LNHDA and CDR2 is SQIVND in the germline V gene (reference sequence). The CDR3 consists of 15 residues. V lost 7 bases and J lost 1; bases outside the gene matches: 5. DNA of the CDR3: TGTGCCAGTAATCGGACTAGCGGGATTTCCTACGAGCAGTACTTC. Residues: CASNRTSGISYEQYF.

This clone was detected only a few times. CDR3 region: CASGKLASTDTQYF. CDR3 DNA: TGTGCCAGTGGAAAACTAGCGAGCACAGATACGCAGTATTTT. The chain links TRBV19 to TRBJ2-3; 7 bases align to TRBD2. There are 14 residues in the CDR3. The V gene end was trimmed by 8 bases and the J gene end by 0 bases; junction bases not matched to a gene: 5. CDR1 and CDR2 from the germline V gene are LNHDA and SQIVND (reference sequence).

In this sample, this clone turned up a few times. The chain has TRBV4-1 and TRBJ1-1, with no clear D. Germline V gene lookup returns CDR1 MGHRA and CDR2 YSYEKL. V gave up 6 bases and J gave up 6 bases, with 23 bases separating them. The CDR3 contains 16 residues. The CDR3 DNA reads TGCGCCAGCAGATCTAAAAACCTGCGGGAAGAGGCTGAAGCTTTCTTT. It translates to CASRSKNLREEAEAFF.

This clone was seen only a few times. V usage is TRBV5-4 and J usage is TRBJ2-4, with D tentatively TRBD1 (6 bases). In germline, CDR1 is SGHNT, CDR2 YYREEE (reference sequence). With 4 bases removed from V and 2 bases from J, the gap between germline ends came to 7 bases. The CDR3 consists of 13 residues. The CDR3 loop is CASSTGSKNIQYF. CDR3 nucleotide sequence: TGTGCCAGCAGCACAGGGTCCAAAAACATTCAGTACTTC. Combining the CDR3 with reference TRBV5-4 and TRBJ2-4 gives the whole variable domain ETGVTQSPTHLIKTRGQQVTLRCSSQSGHNTVSWYQQALGQGPQFIFQYYREEENGRGNFPPRFSGLQFPNYSSELNVNALELDDSALYLCASSTGSKNIQYFGAGTRLSVL.

The chain uses TRBV3-1 (or the pseudogene TRBV3-2) and TRBJ1-2; 8 nucleotides agree with TRBD1. Unmatched junction bases numbered 8, after V lost 1 base and J lost 1 base. Germline assignment: CDR1 LGHDT and CDR2 YNNKEL (reference sequence). The length of the CDR3 is 17 residues. CDR3 coding DNA: TGTGCCAGCAGCCAAGGGGTCAGTGGACAGGGTAACTATGGCTACACCTTC. This encodes CASSQGVSGQGNYGYTF.

The genes are TRBV2 and TRBJ2-1, with TRBD2 matching 10 bases. Germline CDR1 SNHLY, CDR2 FYNNEI. V shed 7 bases and J 6 bases; nucleotides not matched to a gene: 12. The CDR3 is 16 residues long. The CDR3 sequence is CASTPSRLAGANEQFF. Written as DNA, the CDR3 is TGTGCCAGCACCCCCTCACGGCTAGCGGGAGCCAATGAGCAGTTCTTC.